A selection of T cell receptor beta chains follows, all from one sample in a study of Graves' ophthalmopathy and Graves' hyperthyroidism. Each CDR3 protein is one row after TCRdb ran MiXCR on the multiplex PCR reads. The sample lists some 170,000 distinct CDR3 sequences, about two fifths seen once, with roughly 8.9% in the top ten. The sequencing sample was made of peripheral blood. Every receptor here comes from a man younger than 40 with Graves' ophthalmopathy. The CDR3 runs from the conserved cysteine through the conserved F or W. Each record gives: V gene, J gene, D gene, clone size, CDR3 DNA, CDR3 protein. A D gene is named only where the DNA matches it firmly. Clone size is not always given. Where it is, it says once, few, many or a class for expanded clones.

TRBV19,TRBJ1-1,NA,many,TGTGCCAGTAGTATAGGTAAGGGGTATTTGGACACTGAAGCTTTCTTT,CASSIGKGYLDTEAFF
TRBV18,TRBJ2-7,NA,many,TGTGCCAGCTCACCACCGGGAGCGTACGAGCAGTACTTC,CASSPPGAYEQYF
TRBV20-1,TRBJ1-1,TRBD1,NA,TGCAGTGCTAGAGAAGGGACAGGTTACTTGAACACTGAAGCTTTCTTT,CSAREGTGYLNTEAFF
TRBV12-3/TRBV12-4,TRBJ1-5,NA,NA,TGTGCCAGCACCTCGGACGAAGGCCAGCCCCAGCATTTT,CASTSDEGQPQHF
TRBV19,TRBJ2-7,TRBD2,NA,TGTGCCAGTAGTACCGGACTAGCGGCCTCCTACGAGCAGTACTTC,CASSTGLAASYEQYF
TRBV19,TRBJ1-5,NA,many,TGTGCCAGTAGTATTTCAGGAGTTCAGCCCCAGCATTTT,CASSISGVQPQHF
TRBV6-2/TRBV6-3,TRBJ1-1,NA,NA,TGTGCCAGCAGTCTTAGCTCCGGCAGAATGAACACTGAAGCTTTCTTT,CASSLSSGRMNTEAFF
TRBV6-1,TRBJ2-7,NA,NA,TGTGCCAGCAGTGATTCCGGGACATTCGCCTACGAGCAGTACTTC,CASSDSGTFAYEQYF
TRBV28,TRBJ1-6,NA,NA,TGTGCCAGCAGTCTGTGGGACGGCAATTCACCCCTCCACTTT,CASSLWDGNSPLHF
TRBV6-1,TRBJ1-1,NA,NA,TGTGCCAGCAGTGAATGGGAACGGGGAATAGGGACTGAAGCTTTCTTT,CASSEWERGIGTEAFF
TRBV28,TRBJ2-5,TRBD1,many,TGTGTCAGCAGTCTCCCCCGGACAGGGGACCAAGAGACCCAGTACTTC,CVSSLPRTGDQETQYF
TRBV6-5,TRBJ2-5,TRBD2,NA,TGTGCCAGCAGTTCGCCTGGACTAGCGGGGACCCAGTACTTC,CASSSPGLAGTQYF
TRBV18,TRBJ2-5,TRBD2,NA,TGTGCCAGCTCAAGACTAGCGGGAAAAGAGACCCAGTACTTC,CASSRLAGKETQYF
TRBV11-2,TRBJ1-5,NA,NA,TGTGCCAGCAGCTTAGTACCCCGTACCCCGGGACCCTGGCTGCCCCAGCATTTT,CASSLVPRTPGPWLPQHF
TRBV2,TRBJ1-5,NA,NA,TGTGCCAGCAGTGTAGGGACAAGGTATGAGCCCCAGCATTTT,CASSVGTRYEPQHF
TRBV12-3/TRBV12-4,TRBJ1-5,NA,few,TGTGCCAGCAGTTTAGGGGAGCCGATTGAGCCTCAGCCCCAGCATTTT,CASSLGEPIEPQPQHF
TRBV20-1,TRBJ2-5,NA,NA,TGCAGTGCCCGACCGCAATCCCTTGGGGAGACCCAGTACTTC,CSARPQSLGETQYF
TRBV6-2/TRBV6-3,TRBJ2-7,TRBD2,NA,TGTGCCACCCTAGCGGGAGGGGGTGCCGAGCAGTACTTC,CATLAGGGAEQYF
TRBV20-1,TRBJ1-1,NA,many,TGCAGTGCTAGAGTACAAAATGAAGCTTTCTTT,CSARVQNEAFF
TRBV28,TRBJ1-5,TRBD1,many,TGTGCCAGCAGTGGACAGGGTAGTCAGCCCCAGCATTTT,CASSGQGSQPQHF
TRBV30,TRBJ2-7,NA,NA,TGTGCCTGTGGCACCGCCTCCTACGAGCAGTACTTC,CACGTASYEQYF
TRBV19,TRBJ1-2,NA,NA,TGTGCCAGTACACAGACCTATGGCTACACCTTC,CASTQTYGYTF
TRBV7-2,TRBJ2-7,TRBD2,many,TGTGCCAGCAGCCCGCACCACCGACTAGCGATAGGGGACGAGCAGTACTTC,CASSPHHRLAIGDEQYF
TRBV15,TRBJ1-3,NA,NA,TGTGCCACCAGCAGAGAGGGCCCCTGGGGCGACTCTGGAAACACCATATATTTT,CATSREGPWGDSGNTIYF
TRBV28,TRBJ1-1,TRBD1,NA,TGTGCCAGCAGTATGACAGGGGCCAACACTGAAGCTTTCTTT,CASSMTGANTEAFF
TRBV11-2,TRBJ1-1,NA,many,TGTGCCAGCAGCCCTAGACTTTTTTGGAACACTGAAGCTTTCTTT,CASSPRLFWNTEAFF
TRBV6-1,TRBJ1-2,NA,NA,TGTGCCAGTTATAGCGGAGGCTCTTCCTATGGCTACACCTTC,CASYSGGSSYGYTF
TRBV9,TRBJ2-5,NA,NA,TGTGCCAGCAGCGTAGATGGGCTAGCTCGAGAGACCCAGTACTTC,CASSVDGLARETQYF
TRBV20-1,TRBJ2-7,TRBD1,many,TGCAGTGCCCCCCGTGGACAGGTGGGCTACGAGCAGTACTTC,CSAPRGQVGYEQYF
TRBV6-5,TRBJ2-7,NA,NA,TGTGCCAGCAGTTACTCGAATGACGGCGCCTACGAGCAGTACTTC,CASSYSNDGAYEQYF
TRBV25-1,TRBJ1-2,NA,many,TGTGCCAGCAGTGAATGGAGCAGTGTTCGGGGCTACACCTTC,CASSEWSSVRGYTF
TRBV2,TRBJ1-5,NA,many,TGTGCCAGCAGCCCCACCATCGGCACATTCCAGCCCCAGCATTTT,CASSPTIGTFQPQHF
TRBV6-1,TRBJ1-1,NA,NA,TGTGCCGTTACCCAGAACATGAACACTGAAGCTTTCTTT,CAVTQNMNTEAFF